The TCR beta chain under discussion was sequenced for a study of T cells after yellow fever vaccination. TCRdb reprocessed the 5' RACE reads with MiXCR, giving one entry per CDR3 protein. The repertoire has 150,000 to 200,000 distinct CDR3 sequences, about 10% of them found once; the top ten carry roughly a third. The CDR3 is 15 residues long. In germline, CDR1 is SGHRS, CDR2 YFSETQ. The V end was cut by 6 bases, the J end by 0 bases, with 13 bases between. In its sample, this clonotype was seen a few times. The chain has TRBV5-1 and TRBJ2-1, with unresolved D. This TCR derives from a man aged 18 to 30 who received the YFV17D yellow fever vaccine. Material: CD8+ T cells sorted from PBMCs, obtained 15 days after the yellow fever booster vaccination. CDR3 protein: CASTFEHFSYNEQFF. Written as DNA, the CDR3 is TGCGCCAGCACTTTCGAACATTTCTCCTACAATGAGCAGTTCTTC. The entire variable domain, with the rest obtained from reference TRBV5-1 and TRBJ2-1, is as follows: KAGVTQTPRYLIKTRGQQVTLSCSPISGHRSVSWYQQTPGQGLQFLFEYFSETQRNKGNFPGRFSGRQFSNSRSEMNVSTLELGDSALYLCASTFEHFSYNEQFFGPGTRLTVL.